The entry below describes one T cell receptor beta chain. Its cognate antigen has yet to be identified. One base away there is no much larger clone; base qualities are not given. Receptor amplification or capture employed the immunoSEQ multiplex PCR assay. A mixture of 60 forward primers for TCR Vbeta segments and 13 reverse primers for TCR Jbeta segments was used in the multiplex PCR. The CDR3 region of rearranged TCR beta genes was amplified from genomic DNA by a multiplex PCR assay. The amplified TCR beta libraries were sequenced on the Illumina HiSeq System as 87-base-pair reads. The authors' pipeline ran thus. Across the 500 to 750 repertoires, a later analysis counted some 80 million unique TCR beta chains, about 10 million of which were shared by at least two donors. A nearest-neighbor algorithm error-corrected the raw reads and collapsed the reads into unique sequences, merging closely related sequences to remove PCR and sequencing errors. CDR3 sequences were aligned to IMGT reference sequences to assign V, D and J gene segments. For a sequence to be retained, a match of at least six nucleotides to both a V gene segment and a J gene segment was required. Rearrangements were classified as productive when the CDR3 lacked stop codons and remained in frame with V and J, and all other rearrangements were classified as non-productive. Following IMGT convention, CDR3 was defined as the stretch from the second conserved V-encoded cysteine up to the conserved J-encoded phenylalanine. The earlier analysis of about 620 of the donors excluded sequences that lacked an unambiguous match to a single V gene segment. An earlier analysis of approximately 590 of the donors classified V segments as functional when productive rearrangements were above 56.7% and as segregating when the standard deviation between donors was above 5%. A statistical classification framework was built to diagnose cytomegalovirus status from the catalog of TCR beta chain sequences. In a later analysis, V and J genes were assigned by comparing TCR nucleotide sequences against IMGT/GENE-DB human TR gene sequences. Using the TCRdist pipeline, a later analysis assigned CDR3 sequences along with most-parsimonious VDJ recombination scenarios. A later analysis defined each TCR beta chain by its CDR3 amino acid sequence plus V-gene family, and excluded reads lacking a unique V-gene family. In a later analysis, 450 to 600 highly shared, low-generation-probability nucleotide sequences were removed to address suspected cross-contamination and a sequencing artifact. In a later analysis, a clonal expansion index for each public chain was calculated from normalized within-repertoire ranks of inferred template counts. In a later analysis, generation probabilities were computed with a VDJ recombination model fitted to out-of-frame rearrangements, and the resulting probabilities were checked against IGoR. In a later analysis, hypergeometric tests were used to score TCR-TCR, TCR-HLA and TCR-CMV co-occurrence, with a repertoire-size bias correction applied to TCR pairs. To estimate false discovery rates, a later analysis permuted the HLA or CMV assignments 20 times. A later analysis grouped co-occurring TCRs with DBSCAN, adding TCRdist sequence similarity when clustering within HLA-allele-positive subsets. Repertoires with fewer than 30,000 or more than 120,000 public chains were left out of co-occurrence clustering, as were four to six repertoires with anomalous nucleotide sharing. This immuneACCESS table, as held by TCRdb, lists in-frame sequences with V and J called but not all clones. Of the missing ones, under half trace to an unresolved V gene in checked studies; the others have no known cause. The V and J calls and clone size are taken from that table; D and trimming were inferred from the DNA. The sample table holds some 150,000 clones, of which roughly 80% were seen once. Jointly, the top ten make up 1.2% of the sample.

The cohort comprised fewer than 750 healthy bone marrow donors. Cohort members were all nominally healthy when sampled, although unrecorded immune exposures were likely present. The donor was CMV seronegative and was included in the group of a few hundred seronegative cohort members. A peripheral blood sample was collected from each donor, and TCR beta sequencing was performed on peripheral blood mononuclear cells. The Qiagen DNeasy Blood Extraction Kit was used to extract genomic DNA from the blood cell samples. This entry belongs to a study of cytomegalovirus exposure and HLA in healthy donors (dated by TCRdb to 2016 to 2017). Regarding the research as a whole: An earlier analysis of roughly 500 of the donors reported about 250 Gb of sequence data and some 120 million unique TCR beta sequences from some 180 million T cells. Genome-wide SNP genotypes for about 65% of the 666 donors were used in a later genetic analysis, which treated that subset as a discovery cohort. A later analysis re-examined previously published TCR beta repertoires from hundreds of donors and added high-resolution HLA genotyping to investigate patterns of TCR occurrence. In the later analysis, no new phenotypic data were used to find candidate immune exposures; instead, reliance was placed on TCR beta sequences and their occurrence across donors. Among the roughly 390 genotyped donors, approximately 82% belonged to the genetic ancestry cluster associated with self-reported Caucasian donors. Several DR-DQ haplotypes were handled as single units for association and clustering because linkage in the cohort was strong. Donor age, sex, ethnicity and CMV serostatus were collected together with the repertoire data. Among about 360 genotyped donors of the cohort, an average of around 240,000 unique TCR beta nucleotide sequences were sequenced per donor, approximately 20% of them non-productive. The study profiled the T cell repertoires of fewer than 850 subjects by immunosequencing and related them to cytomegalovirus serostatus. Every discovery cohort repertoire had been produced on one sequencing platform. Typing coverage varied by locus: roughly 629-640 donors for A, B, C, DRB1 and DQB1; more than 500 for DQA1; more than 600 for DPA1; about 450 for DPB1. Along with the roughly 710-subject first cohort, a separate validation cohort of over a hundred different subjects was used. About 320 gigabases of sequencing data and 70 million to 100 million unique TCR sequences were included in an early release covering roughly 600 HLA-typed donors. High-throughput TCR immunosequencing, statistical association of individual TCRs with disease status, and machine learning were combined to predict cytomegalovirus infection status. An earlier analysis of 587 of the donors applied high-throughput TCR beta sequencing to assess whether each TCR beta V gene segment acted as functional or pseudogenic. The study was designed to test whether signatures of past pathogen exposure could be identified by cataloging public T cell receptors. Both class I and class II loci were covered by HLA typing, at four-digit resolution.

Results the study describes overall, beyond this receptor: Linkage disequilibrium might explain the correlated functional status among segregating V segments, but an unknown experimental factor could not be excluded. Some IMGT-functional V segments, including TRBV6-2 and TRBV6-3, could not be distinguished by the 87-base-pair reads and were therefore excluded. In a later analysis, several top co-occurrence clusters were reported to appear linked to parvovirus B19, influenza, CMV and Epstein-Barr virus. A further reported finding was that TCR beta sequences accurately predicted the HLA-A and HLA-B alleles for most subjects in the first cohort. The only immune exposure information available for the cohort was CMV serostatus. Fewer than 20 rarely observed V segments, including chromosome 9 orphons, were excluded from the earlier analysis of a few hundred of the donors because counts were too low. Most CMV-associated TCR beta chains appeared to be HLA-restricted in a later analysis, and the HLA associations seemed to be driven largely by CMV exposure. Across donors, most TCR sequences were observed very rarely, whereas some public TCRs were present in many individuals. A few of the identified cytomegalovirus-associated TCR beta chains were confirmed in vitro to be specific for cytomegalovirus antigens. It was suggested by the authors that the approach could potentially be generalized to other disease states and immunological phenotypes. According to a later genetic analysis, donors in an Asian-associated ancestry cluster had fewer N-insertions in productive TCRs than the roughly 700-donor mean. Sequencing depth was assumed to be roughly uniform across donors in the presence/absence analyses, though that assumption may not hold. A group of highly shared sequence variants was considered likely to be a technical artifact of the sequencing pipeline. Strong co-occurrence of HLA alleles, especially DR and DQ, made assigning TCR associations to individual alleles difficult. Only TCR beta chains were sequenced in this cohort, and the absence of alpha or paired-chain data limited detectable features. In a later analysis, the rate of TCR association differed among HLA loci, with DRB1 alleles having the most associated TCRs and HLA-C alleles having the fewest. In the study, 164 TCR beta chains were listed as associated with cytomegalovirus. In a later analysis, HLA-associated TCR beta chains showed more clonal expansion and lower generation probabilities than non-associated chains that were equally common. At a false discovery rate of 0.05, a later analysis linked 15,000 to 20,000 TCR beta sequences to specific HLA alleles. V-gene and J-gene trimming of TCR beta chains was associated with a missense DCLRE1C variant in a later genetic analysis, and the association was replicated in an independent cohort. Because some donors lacked HLA typing at each locus, the association tests relied only on the typed subset. The classifier was reported to diagnose cytomegalovirus status with high specificity and sensitivity in both the original and validation cohorts. An earlier analysis of approximately 540 of the donors showed that most TCR beta V segments appeared in productive rearrangements either about 87% or about 30% of the time, which broadly matched IMGT annotations.

The trim is 4 bases for V and 4 bases for J, with a gap of 19 bases between the germline ends. According to the germline V gene, CDR1 reads SQVTM and CDR2 reads ANQGSEA. Including cysteine and phenylalanine, the CDR3 has 16 amino acids. The DNA shown is the 48-base CDR3, in frame from base 1. Sequenced material: PBMCs. This clonotype originated in a female donor in good health and CMV-seronegative. This chain is built from TRBV29-1 and TRBJ2-2; a tentative D call is TRBD1 (7 bases match). The CDR3 protein: CSVVPLSGGFTGELFF. The nucleotides read TGCAGCGTTGTACCCCTATCAGGGGGGTTCACCGGGGAGCTGTTTTTT.